This section outlines one T cell receptor beta chain sequence together with its context. Its antigen is not known. Only in-frame clones appear in the TCRdb table, and some are missing; sequencing was by immunoSEQ multiplex PCR. The table shows 20,000 to 30,000 clones, with approximately 86% occurring only once. The sample belongs to a study of PD-L1 blockade in urothelial cancer. Overall study context: The year 2014 saw patients start atezolizumab, 1,200 mg intravenously every 3 weeks. The authors examined blood 3 weeks (second dose) and 6 weeks after treatment start. Enrolled patients had been treated previously with 0 to 3 chemotherapy regimens.

CDR3 length equals 12 residues. The junction had 0 bases not matched to a gene; V was cut back by 6 bases and J by 5 bases. CDR1 is MNHEY, CDR2 SVGAGI, per germline. Findings of the study overall: Durable-benefit patients showed greater tumor-associated blood clone expansion at 3 weeks.

The chain uses TRBV6-5 and TRBJ2-1, with 8 bases fitting TRBD2. The starting material was PBMCs, obtained around atezolizumab (anti-PD-L1) treatment. The TCR comes from a man aged 60 to 75 with urothelial cancer. The CDR3 region is CASSGGDNEQFF. CDR3 bases: TGTGCCAGCAGCGGGGGGGACAATGAGCAGTTCTTC.